This T cell receptor beta chain was retrieved from a study of T cell repertoires in cytomegalovirus infection. Turning to the study itself: Researchers turned to recently identified HLA-C-restricted CMV epitopes as well as well-studied HLA-B-restricted ones. CMV infection plus the matching HLA type was flagged by public TCR beta signatures. Study observations and caveats: Within the response measured ex vivo, HLA-C-restricted CMV-specific TCR beta clonotypes were dominant.

The germline gives CDR1 SGDLS, CDR2 YYNGEE. Trimming took 4 bases from V and 7 from J; bases not matched to a gene: 12. The CDR3 totals 16 residues. TCRdb analysed the reads with MiXCR anew, one entry per CDR3 protein. The sample contains 800,000 to 950,000 distinct CDR3 sequences, approximately 32% of which appear only once. This clonotype turned up a few times. Its specificity is unknown. The V gene is TRBV9, the J gene TRBJ2-1; 9 nucleotides align to TRBD1. The receptor comes from a human donor in good health (CMV status not recorded). Some clones in this sample may be carry-over from other donors' samples. The starting material was cultured CD8+ T cells from PBMCs, obtained from culture after CMV antigen stimulation. The chain's CDR3 is CASSSNLGTGMNEQFF. Written as DNA, the CDR3 is TGTGCCAGCAGCTCAAACCTCGGGACAGGGATGAATGAGCAGTTCTTC.